The 5 T cell receptor beta chains reported below all come from one sample, sequenced in a study of Ad26.COV2.S vaccination and SARS-CoV-2 variants. Noted treatment: some 19 received Ad26.COV2.S at low or high dose, single or two shots; 5 received placebo; per-sample allocation not given. Collection of the samples took place on day 63 after the first injection of vaccine or placebo. TCRdb's table, derived via immunoSEQ multiplex PCR, lists solely in-frame clones and lacks some. The sample holds 350,000 to 400,000 clones, around nine tenths seen once. The sequences come from peripheral blood, collected in a trial of Ad26.COV2.S vaccine versus placebo. Source of these receptors: a person aged 18-60 years who received the Ad26.COV2.S COVID-19 vaccine or a placebo.

The J gene is TRBJ1-2, the V gene TRBV5-1; 8 nucleotides line up with TRBD1. CDR1 SGHRS and CDR2 YFSETQ come from the germline V gene. The CDR3 loop spans 16 amino acids. V was pared by 0 bases and J by 5 bases, with 9 bases of the junction left unmatched. In DNA form, the CDR3 reads TGCGCCAGCAGCTTGGATGGGGCGACAGGGGATTATGGCTACACCTTC. It specifies CASSLDGATGDYGYTF.

This chain connects TRBV6-5 to TRBJ1-3; a possible D gene is TRBD1 (5 bases). Trimming cost V 7 bases and J 0 bases, with 10 bases left between them. The CDR3 loop spans 14 amino acids. Germline CDR1 and CDR2: MNHEY and SVGAGI. Here the CDR3 reads CASIGTFSGNTIYF. The CDR3 nucleotides read TGTGCCAGCATTGGGACCTTCTCTGGAAACACCATATATTTT.

Only a few counts were recorded for this clone. V gene TRBV27 combines with J gene TRBJ2-7; 7 bases fit TRBD1. Trimming took 2 bases from V and 2 from J; bases not matched to a gene: 0. CDR1 and CDR2 from the germline V gene are MNHEY and SMNVEV (reference sequence). The CDR3 has 13 residues. CDR3 region: CASSLTGAYEQYF. CDR3 sequence (DNA): TGTGCCAGCAGTTTAACAGGGGCCTACGAGCAGTACTTC.

This chain uses TRBV10-1 with TRBJ2-5, with D possibly TRBD2 on 5 matching bases. Germline CDR1 reads WNHNN; CDR2 reads SYGVQD (reference sequence). This CDR3 comprises 13 residues. Deletions cut 4 bases from V and 5 bases from J, with 11 bases between. The CDR3 nucleotides read TGCGCCAGCAGTGGTAGGACTGGTGAGACCCAGTACTTC. Protein product: CASSGRTGETQYF.

The chain uses TRBV6-6 and TRBJ1-2, with D possibly being TRBD1 (5 bases). V gave up 6 bases and J gave up 1 base, with 12 bases separating them. Germline loops: CDR1 MNHNY, CDR2 SVGAGI (reference sequence). The CDR3 covers 14 residues. Here the CDR3 DNA reads TGTGCCAGCAGCCGCCCGACAGTTAACTATGGCTACACCTTC. Translating gives CASSRPTVNYGYTF.